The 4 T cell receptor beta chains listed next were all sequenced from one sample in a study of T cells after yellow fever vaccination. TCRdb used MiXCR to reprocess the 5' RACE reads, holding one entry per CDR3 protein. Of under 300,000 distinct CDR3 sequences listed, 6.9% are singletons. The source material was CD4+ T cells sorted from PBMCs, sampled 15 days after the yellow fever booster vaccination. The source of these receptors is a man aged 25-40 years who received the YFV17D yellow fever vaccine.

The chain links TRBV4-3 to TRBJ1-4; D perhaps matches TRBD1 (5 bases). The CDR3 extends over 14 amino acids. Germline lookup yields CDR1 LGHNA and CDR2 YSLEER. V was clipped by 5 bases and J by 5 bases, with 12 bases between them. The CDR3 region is CASSMTVSNEKLFF. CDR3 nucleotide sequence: TGCGCCAGCAGCATGACAGTTTCGAATGAAAAACTGTTTTTT.

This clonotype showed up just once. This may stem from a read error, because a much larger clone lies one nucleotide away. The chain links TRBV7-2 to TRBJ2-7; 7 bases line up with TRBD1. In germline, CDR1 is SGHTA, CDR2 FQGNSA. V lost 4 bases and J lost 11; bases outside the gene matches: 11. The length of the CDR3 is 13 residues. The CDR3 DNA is TGTGCCAGCAGCTCAGACGAGGGACAGTGGAAGTACTTC. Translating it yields CASSSDEGQWKYF.

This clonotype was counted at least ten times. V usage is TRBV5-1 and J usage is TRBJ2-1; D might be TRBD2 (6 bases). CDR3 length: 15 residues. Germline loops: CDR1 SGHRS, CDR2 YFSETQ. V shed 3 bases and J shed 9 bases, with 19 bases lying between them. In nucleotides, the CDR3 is TGCGCCAGCAGCTCCGGGGGACTTGCCCTAGGTGAGCAGTTCTTC. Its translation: CASSSGGLALGEQFF.

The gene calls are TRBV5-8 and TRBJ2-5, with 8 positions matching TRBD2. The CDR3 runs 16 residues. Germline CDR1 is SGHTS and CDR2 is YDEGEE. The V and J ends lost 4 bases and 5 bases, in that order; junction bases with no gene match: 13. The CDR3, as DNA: TGTGCCAGCAGCCTATACCCGGGACTAGTGGCGGAGACCCAGTACTTC. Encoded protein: CASSLYPGLVAETQYF. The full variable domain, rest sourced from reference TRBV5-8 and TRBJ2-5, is EAGVTQSPTHLIKTRGQQATLRCSPISGHTSVYWYQQALGLGLQFLLWYDEGEERNRGNFPPRFSGRQFPNYSSELNVNALELEDSALYLCASSLYPGLVAETQYFGPGTRLLVL.